The 22 T cell receptor beta chains presented below share a single source sample, sequenced in a study of shared clonotypes between healthy human individuals. TCRdb keeps only in-frame clones here, not all; method: immunoSEQ multiplex PCR. The table lists some 2 million clones, 85% to 95% of them singletons, with 0.85% to 1.3% in the top ten. Positively selected for CCR7, the CD45RO-negative cells used as naive CD8 cells excluded terminally differentiated effector memory CD45RA+ cells. Sequencing was carried out using naive CD8+ T cells sorted from blood. Source of these receptors: a man younger than 30 in good health.

This clone was seen more than once but under ten times. The chain combines TRBV4-2 with TRBJ1-5; D is uncertain. Looked up from germline, CDR1 is LGHNA and CDR2 is YNFKEQ. Trimming removed 0 bases at V and 0 bases at J, with 12 bases between. The CDR3 is made up of 17 amino acids. The CDR3 bases are TGTGCCAGCAGCCAAGATGGTGCTGATTATAGCAATCAGCCCCAGCATTTT. Amino acid sequence: CASSQDGADYSNQPQHF.

The rearrangement joins TRBV5-6 to TRBJ1-2; D possibly corresponds to TRBD1 (5 bases). Germline CDR1 and CDR2: SGHDT and YYEEEE. This CDR3 spans 15 amino acids. Trimming removed 3 bases from V and 4 bases from J, with 16 bases in between. The CDR3 protein is CASSSYTGLAYGYTF. The CDR3 DNA is TGTGCCAGCAGCTCCTACACAGGCCTCGCCTATGGCTACACCTTC.

The chain combines TRBV15 with TRBJ2-3; no reliable D call. Trimming removed 0 bases from V and 5 bases from J, with 9 bases in between. The germline V gene has CDR1 LNHNV and CDR2 YYDKDF (reference sequence). This CDR3 has 14 amino acids. The CDR3 reads CATSRDTMEDTQYF. Written as DNA, the CDR3 is TGTGCCACCAGCAGAGATACGATGGAAGATACGCAGTATTTT. The variable domain in full, completed from reference TRBV15 and TRBJ2-3, reads DAMVIQNPRYQVTQFGKPVTLSCSQTLNHNVMYWYQQKSSQAPKLLFHYYDKDFNNEADTPDNFQSRRPNTSFCFLDIRSPGLGDTAMYLCATSRDTMEDTQYFGPGTRLTVL.

Turning to this clone: Other DNA variants within this sample encode the same CDR3. The chain employs TRBV27 and TRBJ2-5; the D is unclear. V was clipped by 2 bases and J by 5 bases, with 6 bases between them. This CDR3 spans 12 amino acids. Looked up from germline, CDR1 is MNHEY and CDR2 is SMNVEV (reference sequence). CDR3 sequence reads: CASSLLGETQYF. In DNA form, the CDR3 reads TGTGCCAGCAGTTTACTAGGGGAGACCCAGTACTTC.

V usage is TRBV28 and J usage is TRBJ1-3; a weak D match, TRBD1 (5 bases). V was clipped by 4 bases and J by 0 bases, with 7 bases between them. The CDR3 covers 14 residues. Germline V gene data show CDR1 as MDHEN and CDR2 as SYDVKM. The CDR3 loop is CASSWGVSGNTIYF. For the CDR3, the DNA is TGTGCCAGCAGTTGGGGGGTCTCTGGAAACACCATATATTTT.

This chain connects TRBV6-4 to TRBJ2-5; D perhaps matches TRBD2 (5 bases). This CDR3 comprises 17 residues. Germline V CDR1 and CDR2: MRHNA, SNTAGT. Between the trimmed V and J ends, which lost 4 bases and 3 bases, there was a span of 21 bases. CDR3 DNA: TGTGCCAGCAGTGTCCCCCTGGGTAGCGCCATAAAAGAGACCCAGTACTTC. Translated: CASSVPLGSAIKETQYF.

The V and J genes are TRBV6-6 and TRBJ2-7; D may be TRBD1 (6 bases). Germline CDR1 and CDR2: MNHNY and SVGAGI (reference sequence). V lost 6 bases and J 0 bases, leaving 15 bases between the germline ends. The CDR3 is 15 residues long. CDR3 sequence (DNA): TGTGCCAGCAGCGTTACAGGGTTTGGCTCCTACGAGCAGTACTTC. Its translation: CASSVTGFGSYEQYF.

This CDR3 reads CASSVGPSAGANVLTF. The DNA for the CDR3 is TGTGCCAGCAGCGTAGGGCCCTCGGCTGGGGCCAACGTCCTGACTTTC. V and J are TRBV9 and TRBJ2-6; D ambiguous. Trimming shortened V by 0 bases and J by 2 bases, and 9 bases separated the two germline ends. Per germline, CDR1 SGDLS and CDR2 YYNGEE. CDR3 length: 16 amino acids.

The chain carries TRBV6-6 and TRBJ1-2; D may be TRBD1 (5 bases). The CDR3 has 15 residues. Germline V gene sequence: CDR1 MNHNY, CDR2 SVGAGI (reference sequence). Trimming removed 2 bases from V and 4 bases from J, with 14 bases in between. The CDR3: CASSYKSGDLYGYTF. CDR3 sequence (DNA): TGTGCCAGCAGTTACAAGTCGGGGGACCTCTATGGCTACACCTTC.

The chain joins TRBV19 to TRBJ1-6; D gene uncertain. This CDR3 comprises 13 residues. The V gene's germline CDR1 is LNHDA and CDR2 SQIVND (reference sequence). Trimming cost V 3 bases and J 9 bases, with 9 bases left between them. The CDR3 spells CASSMGLVSPLHF. The CDR3 nucleotides are TGTGCCAGTAGTATGGGGTTGGTTTCACCCCTCCACTTT.

The chain combines TRBV4-1 with TRBJ1-4; 8 nucleotides match TRBD1. The germline V gene encodes CDR1 MGHRA and CDR2 YSYEKL. This CDR3 spans 15 amino acids. The trim removed 3 bases at V and 5 bases at J, leaving 5 bases unmatched. The CDR3 DNA follows: TGCGCCAGCAGCCACCCTACAGGGGGGAATGAAAAACTGTTTTTT. This codes for CASSHPTGGNEKLFF.

The chain has TRBV7-6 and TRBJ2-7, with 8 positions matching TRBD1. The CDR3 is 17 residues long. Germline V gives CDR1 SGHVS, CDR2 FNYEAQ. V lost 1 base, J lost 0 bases, and 8 bases stayed unmatched. This CDR3 reads CASSLGVTQGVSYEQYF. The CDR3 DNA reads as TGTGCCAGCAGCTTAGGAGTGACACAGGGGGTCTCCTACGAGCAGTACTTC.

With respect to this clone: The sample holds other DNA sequences that translate to the same CDR3. This CDR3 is CASSMGTIYEQYF. For the CDR3, the DNA is TGTGCCAGTAGTATGGGGACCATCTACGAGCAGTACTTC. This chain joins TRBV19 and TRBJ2-7; either TRBD1 or TRBD2 may fit D (5 bases each). Germline-derived CDR1 and CDR2 are LNHDA and SQIVND (reference sequence). The CDR3 has 13 residues. The V and J ends lost 3 bases and 3 bases respectively, with 9 bases between them.

J is TRBJ2-1 and V is TRBV11-1; TRBD1 or TRBD2 may be the D gene (6 bases each). V was clipped by 4 bases and J by 6 bases, with 16 bases between them. The CDR3 has 15 amino acids. Per germline, CDR1 SGHAT and CDR2 FQDESV (reference sequence). The CDR3 region is CASSSLRGVTNEQFF. CDR3 in DNA: TGTGCCAGCAGCTCGCTGAGGGGGGTCACCAATGAGCAGTTCTTC.

The chain is built from TRBV30 and TRBJ2-1, with 12 bases identical to TRBD2. V trimming: 0 bases; J trimming: 10 bases; junction bases outside the gene matches: 4. The germline CDR1 and CDR2 sequences are GTSNPN and SVGIG (reference sequence). The CDR3 consists of 14 residues. CDR3 loop: CAWSVLAGGWEQFF. DNA for the CDR3: TGTGCCTGGAGTGTCCTAGCGGGAGGGTGGGAGCAGTTCTTC.

Written as DNA, the CDR3 is TGTGCCAGCAGTTTAACAGGGGCAAGGGAGCAGTACTTC. It codes for CASSLTGAREQYF. This chain uses TRBV27 with TRBJ2-7, with 7 bases aligning to TRBD1. Germline CDR1 is MNHEY and CDR2 is SMNVEV (reference sequence). The CDR3 totals 13 residues. The junction had 5 bases not matched to a gene; V was cut back by 2 bases and J by 7 bases.

CDR3 bases: TGTGCCAGCAGCCCTACAGGGATCAATCAGCCCCAGCATTTT. Translated: CASSPTGINQPQHF. J is TRBJ1-5 and V is TRBV6-5; D is possibly TRBD1 (6 bases). The germline V and J ends were trimmed by 6 bases and 3 bases, with 12 bases remaining between them. CDR3 length equals 14 residues. CDR1 and CDR2 (germline): MNHEY, SVGAGI.

In regard to this clone: Other DNA sequences in this sample translate to the same CDR3. J is TRBJ2-5 and V is TRBV19; the D gene is possibly TRBD2 (5 bases). Germline CDR1 is LNHDA and CDR2 is SQIVND (reference sequence). CDR3 size: 13 residues. Trimming took 5 bases from V and 3 from J, leaving 10 bases between them. The CDR3 nucleotides read TGTGCCAGTAGTCCGGACGGGGAAGAGACCCAGTACTTC. Encoded protein: CASSPDGEETQYF.

This clone was counted a single time. An end of the junction differs from the germline gene, which may be a read error. The rearrangement links TRBV6-1 to TRBJ2-3; D unclear. Germline V gene data show CDR1 as MNHNS and CDR2 as SASEGT. The CDR3 length is 13 residues. CDR3 amino acids: CASREGPEDTQYF. Here the CDR3 DNA reads TGTGCCAGCAGGGAAGGACCCGAAGATACGCAGTATTTT.

The rearrangement uses TRBV10-3 and TRBJ1-5; D not resolved. CDR1 ENHRY and CDR2 SYGVKD come from the germline V gene. The CDR3 has 15 amino acids. Deletions cut 0 bases from V and 0 bases from J, with 6 bases between. CDR3 in amino acids: CAISESAASNQPQHF. CDR3 bases: TGTGCCATCAGTGAGTCGGCAGCTAGCAATCAGCCCCAGCATTTT.

This chain joins TRBV10-2 and TRBJ2-7; the D gene is possibly TRBD1 (6 bases). Trimming removed 3 bases from V and 1 base from J, with 10 bases in between. Germline lookup yields CDR1 WSHSY and CDR2 SAAADI. CDR3 length: 14 residues. The CDR3 is CASSDRGPSYEQYF. The DNA for the CDR3 is TGCGCCAGCAGTGACAGGGGCCCGTCCTACGAGCAGTACTTC.

The chain uses TRBV7-9 and TRBJ1-4; D is unclear. Germline CDR1 SEHNR, CDR2 FQNEAQ (reference sequence). The V end lost 0 bases, the J end lost 6 bases, and 17 bases lay between the germline ends. The length of the CDR3 is 17 residues. CDR3 nucleotides: TGTGCCAGCAGCTTAGCGAGCACGCCGGGCTGGGATGAAAAACTGTTTTTT. It specifies CASSLASTPGWDEKLFF.